This T cell receptor beta chain was identified during a study of blood T cell repertoires in COVID-19. This table comes from immunoSEQ multiplex PCR, and its TCRdb copy is limited to in-frame clones, with some not included. In the table there are some 390,000 clones, around nine tenths of which are singletons. A remark on this clone: A junction boundary mismatches the germline segment, possibly from a read error.

The CDR3 runs to 16 residues. Germline CDR1 and CDR2: SSHAT and FNYEAQ (reference sequence). The TCR sequence derives from a woman aged 40-49 years with COVID-19, enrolled during active disease. Sequenced sample: peripheral blood. The chain couples TRBV7-7 to TRBJ2-5; a weak D match, TRBD1 (5 bases). The CDR3 is CASSARDGAQVETQYF. The CDR3 nucleotides are TGTGCTAGCAGCGCGCGAGATGGGGCGCAGGTAGAGACCCAGTACTTC.